Listed below are T cell receptor beta chains from one sample, sequenced in a study of cytotoxic CD8 clonotypes in ibrutinib-treated CLL. Generated by immunoSEQ multiplex PCR, the TCRdb table keeps only in-frame clones and is missing some. This sample has over 200,000 clones, with roughly 79% found just once. The material was PBMCs, obtained after 12 months of ibrutinib treatment. The receptors derive from a human donor with chronic lymphocytic leukemia. CDR3s include the opening cysteine and the closing phenylalanine or tryptophan. The D gene is left open where the match is weak. The listing skips clone size in some rows; elsewhere it reads once, few, many or a size class.

v_gene	d_gene	j_gene	abundance	CDR3nt	CDR3aa
TRBV2	TRBD2	TRBJ2-5	-	TGTGCCAGCAGTGACGGGAGGGCGGGAGAGACCCAGTACTTC	CASSDGRAGETQYF
TRBV10-2	-	TRBJ2-1	-	TGCGCCAGCAGTCCGACAGGCTCCTACAATGAGCAGTTCTTC	CASSPTGSYNEQFF
TRBV6-5	-	TRBJ2-5	-	TGTGCCAGCAGTTACTCGACGCCCCGGGAGACCCAGTACTTC	CASSYSTPRETQYF
TRBV6-6	TRBD1	TRBJ1-5	once	TGTGCCAGCAGGCCGACAGGGATTAGCAATCAGCCCCAGCATTTT	CASRPTGISNQPQHF
TRBV5-4	TRBD1	TRBJ2-7	-	TGTGCCAGCAGCCCCGGACAGGGTAGGCCCTACGAGCAGTACTTC	CASSPGQGRPYEQYF
TRBV7-9	TRBD1	TRBJ1-2	few	TGTGCCAGCAGCTCAATGGGACAGTTATATGGCTACACCTTC	CASSSMGQLYGYTF
TRBV12-5	-	TRBJ1-2	few	TGTGCTAGTGGTTTGGCAGGCCGTGGCTACACCTTC	CASGLAGRGYTF
TRBV25-1	-	TRBJ2-7	-	TGTGCCAGCAGTGAATTTATAGGAGACGGCTCCTACGAGCAGTACTTC	CASSEFIGDGSYEQYF
TRBV10-3	TRBD1	TRBJ1-2	-	TGTGCCACCGGACAGGGAGAATATGGCTACACCTTC	CATGQGEYGYTF
TRBV9	TRBD2	TRBJ2-1	-	TGTGCCAGCAGCCCCGAGTGGATCCTAGCGGGAGGGCCGGATGAGCAGTTCTTC	CASSPEWILAGGPDEQFF
TRBV25-1	TRBD1	TRBJ2-1	-	TGTGCCAGCAGTCACCGGGACAGGGTCTACAATGAGCAGTTCTTC	CASSHRDRVYNEQFF
TRBV6-6	-	TRBJ1-2	-	TGTGCCAGCAGTTACGGGCGGGACTATGGCTACACCTTC	CASSYGRDYGYTF
TRBV30	TRBD1	TRBJ2-7	few	TGTGCCTGGCAGACAGGGTCGGCCGGGTACGAGCAGTACTTC	CAWQTGSAGYEQYF
TRBV5-4	-	TRBJ2-3	-	TGTGCCAGCAGCTTGGATTGGGTGACGCAGTATTTT	CASSLDWVTQYF
TRBV7-9	TRBD1	TRBJ1-1	-	TGTGCCAGCGGGGGACAGTTCCTCATGAACACTGAAGCTTTCTTT	CASGGQFLMNTEAFF
TRBV7-6	TRBD1	TRBJ2-7	-	TGTGCCAGCAGCTTTGGACAGGGGGAGGGTTACGAGCAGTACTTC	CASSFGQGEGYEQYF
TRBV4-1	-	TRBJ2-1	-	TGCGCCAGCAGCCAACCGTCCGCCGGGAATCGCCGTGAGCAGTTCTTC	CASSQPSAGNRREQFF
TRBV28	-	TRBJ1-2	-	TGTGCCAGCAGACTTACCAGGGGAGTGGGCTACACCTTC	CASRLTRGVGYTF
TRBV7-9	TRBD2	TRBJ2-7	-	TGTGCCAGCAGCTTAAGGGAGGGCATTTTCTACGAGCAGTACTTC	CASSLREGIFYEQYF
TRBV25-1	-	TRBJ2-1	-	TGTGCCAGCAGTGTTCCAGGGGCTGAGCAGTTCTTC	CASSVPGAEQFF